The present TCR beta chain was sequenced within a study of regulatory T cells in long-lasting Graves disease. Germline assignment: CDR1 SGDLS and CDR2 YYNGEE. V was cut by 0 bases and J by 1 base, with 5 bases left in between. The CDR3 length is 14 residues. As to time point: persistent/refractory GD, antithyroid drugs over 5 years with positive TRAb. The TCR library was prepared using RNA isolated from PBMCs. Relying on iRepertoire HTBI primers and Arm-PCR of CDR3 regions, the team built TCR beta libraries. MiXCR was run by TCRdb on the multiplex PCR reads, yielding one entry per CDR3 protein. The sample holds 400,000 to 600,000 distinct CDR3 sequences; 20% to 25% are singletons and the top ten take about 7%.

This TCR was sampled from a female donor with Graves disease. The material was peripheral blood mononuclear cells (PBMCs), obtained when the disease was refractory, from a patient treated with antithyroid drugs. The rearrangement links TRBV9 to TRBJ1-5; D remains ambiguous. Here the CDR3 DNA reads TGTGCCAGCAGCGTAGGTCACAGCAATCAGCCCCAGCATTTT. Residues: CASSVGHSNQPQHF.